This T cell receptor (beta chain) was recovered during a study of T cell repertoires in cytomegalovirus infection. Study context: Public TCR beta signatures marked donors with CMV infection and the matching HLA.

This clonotype appeared a few times. Its matching antigen is unknown. TCRdb itself ran the reads through MiXCR, one entry per CDR3 protein. The table has some 62,000 distinct CDR3 sequences, around 20% seen once. The CDR3 is 22 residues long. V lost 4 bases, J lost 0 bases, and 22 bases stayed unmatched. Germline V lookup: CDR1 LGHNA, CDR2 YNFKEQ. Sequencing used CD8+ T cells from cultured PBMCs, obtained from culture after CMV antigen stimulation. The receptor was isolated from a human donor in good health (CMV status not recorded). Some clones in this sample may be carry-over from other donors' samples. This sequence joins TRBV4-2 and TRBJ1-4; 8 nucleotides align to TRBD1. CDR3 loop: CASSLERTWDRISGATNEKLFF. Written as DNA, the CDR3 is TGTGCCAGCAGCCTAGAACGCACGTGGGACAGGATTTCTGGCGCAACTAATGAAAAACTGTTTTTT.